One and the same sample provided the 7 T cell receptor beta chains below, sequenced in a study of shared clonotypes between healthy human individuals (dated by TCRdb to about 2020). Libraries were constructed by the immunoSEQ multiplex PCR assay. Drawn from immuneACCESS, this table holds only the in-frame rearrangements with V and J called that TCRdb kept. Clones are partly lost; checked studies trace under half to an unresolved V gene and leave the rest unexplained. The sample includes over 2 million clones, with under 95% observed a single time. 0.37% of the sample is taken by the ten largest. Sequencing used naive CD4+ T cells from PBMCs. Read against the paper, the sample's cell subset or site label means: CD45RA+ positively selected. Receptors originate from a man between 18 and 29 years old in good health. Some clones in this sample may be carry-over from other donors' samples.

The chain uses TRBV7-6 and TRBJ2-1, with TRBD2 matching over 7 bases. This CDR3 region has 15 residues. Trimming at V came to 5 bases and at J to 2 bases, leaving 6 bases not matched to a gene. Per the germline V gene, CDR1 is SGHVS and CDR2 is FNYEAQ. CDR3 sequence: CASSTSGAPYNEQFF. Here the CDR3 DNA reads TGTGCCAGCAGCACAAGCGGGGCACCCTACAATGAGCAGTTCTTC.

The chain links TRBV18 to TRBJ1-1; 8 bases fit TRBD1. This CDR3 is 14 amino acids long. Germline trimming cut 6 bases from V and 0 bases from J; bases unmatched to any gene: 3. CDR1 and CDR2 from the germline V gene are KGHSH and LQKENI. The CDR3 nucleotides are TGTGCCAGCTCGACAGGGGCCATGAACACTGAAGCTTTCTTT. Encoded protein: CASSTGAMNTEAFF.

V gene TRBV4-3 combines with J gene TRBJ2-5; D perhaps matches TRBD2 (7 bases). CDR3 size: 15 residues. V shed 0 bases and J shed 5 bases, with 13 bases lying between them. CDR1 and CDR2 from the germline V gene are LGHNA and YSLEER. The CDR3 spells CASSQEVGGGETQYF. Written as DNA, the CDR3 is TGCGCCAGCAGCCAAGAGGTGGGAGGGGGGGAGACCCAGTACTTC.

This chain uses TRBV1 with TRBJ1-3. TRBV1 is termed a pseudogene. This CDR3 has 15 amino acids. In nucleotides, the CDR3 is TGCACCAGCAGCCCACGGAGGAAAGGAGGAAACACCATATATTTT. Protein product: CTSSPRRKGGNTIYF.

The V call is TRBV5-1, the J call TRBJ1-5; maybe TRBD1 (5 bases). Deletions cut 3 bases from V and 3 bases from J, with 10 bases between. Germline V lookup: CDR1 SGHRS, CDR2 YFSETQ. CDR3 size: 14 residues. CDR3: CASSWGSDNQPQHF. The CDR3 bases are TGCGCCAGCAGCTGGGGCAGCGACAATCAGCCCCAGCATTTT.

The chain carries TRBV4-3 and TRBJ2-1; TRBD1 is a possible D gene (6 bases). V shed 0 bases and J shed 6 bases, with 9 bases lying between them. Germline CDR1 is LGHNA and CDR2 is YSLEER. The CDR3 runs to 14 residues. CDR3 sequence reads: CASSQEYRVNEQFF. In DNA, the CDR3 is TGCGCCAGCAGCCAAGAATACAGGGTCAATGAGCAGTTCTTC.

This sequence joins TRBV19 and TRBJ1-2; D perhaps matches TRBD1 (5 bases). Germline V gives CDR1 LNHDA, CDR2 SQIVND (reference sequence). Trimming pared 6 bases from V and 6 bases from J, leaving 14 bases between. The CDR3 has 13 amino acids. CDR3 sequence reads: CASSTVRTHGYTF. In DNA form, the CDR3 reads TGTGCCAGTAGCACGGTTAGGACACATGGCTACACCTTC. The full variable domain, completed using reference TRBV19 and TRBJ1-2, is DGGITQSPKYLFRKEGQNVTLSCEQNLNHDAMYWYRQDPGQGLRLIYYSQIVNDFQKGDIAEGYSVSREKKESFPLTVTSAQKNPTAFYLCASSTVRTHGYTFGSGTRLTVV.